Following are 32 T cell receptor beta chains from one sample sequenced in a study of shared clonotypes between healthy human individuals. Produced via immunoSEQ multiplex PCR; TCRdb's table is partial and in-frame only. The top ten hold around 0.4% of the sample, which has some 2,500,000 clones, around 93% seen once. The specimen sequenced was naive CD4+ T cells from PBMCs. This sample's subset: CD45RA+ positively selected. These receptors all stem from a man aged 18 to 29 in good health. Some clones in this sample may be carry-over from other donors' samples.

This clone turned up a few times. Other nucleotide sequences from this sample produce the same CDR3. The gene calls are TRBV7-3 and TRBJ2-7, with a weak D call TRBD2 (6 bases). Germline lookup yields CDR1 SGHTA and CDR2 FQGTGA. The CDR3 totals 12 residues. Trimming shortened V by 0 bases and J by 6 bases, and 6 bases separated the two germline ends. As DNA, the CDR3 is TGTGCCAGCAGCTTAACGGGGGGCGAGCAGTACTTC. This gives the protein CASSLTGGEQYF.

J is TRBJ2-2 and V is TRBV15; 8 nucleotides line up with TRBD2. This CDR3 is 17 amino acids long. Germline V CDR1 and CDR2: LNHNV, YYDKDF (reference sequence). V gave up 1 base and J gave up 5 bases; unmatched junction bases: 9. CDR3 nucleotide sequence: TGTGCCACCAGCAGAGGCGGGGGGCAGGGAAGGACCGGGGAGCTGTTTTTT. Its protein is CATSRGGGQGRTGELFF.

The chain is built from TRBV27 and TRBJ2-1, with 9 positions matching TRBD1. This CDR3 has 12 residues. Per germline, CDR1 MNHEY and CDR2 SMNVEV (reference sequence). The CDR3 region has the DNA TGTGGGGGACAGGGTCTTTACAATGAGCAGTTCTTC. It codes for CGGQGLYNEQFF.

The V gene is TRBV2, the J gene TRBJ2-2; TRBD2 matches 7 bases. The ends lost 6 bases at V and 1 base at J; junction bases unmatched: 2. Germline-derived CDR1 and CDR2 are SNHLY and FYNNEI. The CDR3 sequence is 14 residues long. CDR3 DNA sequence: TGTGCCAGCAGGGGGGAGGGGAACACCGGGGAGCTGTTTTTT. Translated, it gives CASRGEGNTGELFF.

This sequence joins TRBV6-5 and TRBJ2-1; 12 bases fit TRBD1. J was trimmed by 8 bases and V by 9 bases; bases with no gene match: 8. CDR1 and CDR2 from the germline V gene are MNHEY and SVGAGI. The CDR3 has 14 amino acids. The CDR3 region is CASGRDRGRYEQFF. Written as DNA, the CDR3 is TGTGCCAGTGGCCGGGACAGGGGGCGTTATGAGCAGTTCTTC.

The sample holds one count of this clone. The chain is built from TRBV5-1 and TRBJ2-3; 14 bases fit TRBD2. V trimming: 3 bases; J trimming: 2 bases; junction bases outside the gene matches: 5. The CDR3 runs to 17 residues. The V gene's germline CDR1 is SGHRS and CDR2 YFSETQ. The CDR3 DNA is TGCGCCAGCAGCTCCGGGACTAGCGGGGGATTCACAGATACGCAGTATTTT. Translating it yields CASSSGTSGGFTDTQYF.

The CDR3, as DNA: TGCGCCAGCAGCGGCGGGACGGGAACTAATGAAAAACTGTTTTTT. Translating gives CASSGGTGTNEKLFF. This sequence joins TRBV5-1 and TRBJ1-4, with D possibly TRBD1 on 5 matching bases. This CDR3 spans 15 amino acids. The germline V and J ends were trimmed by 4 bases and 1 base, with 11 bases remaining between them. Germline loops: CDR1 SGHRS, CDR2 YFSETQ.

The chain links TRBV28 to TRBJ2-5; tentatively, D is TRBD1 (5 bases). The CDR3 sequence is 17 residues long. Per the germline V gene, CDR1 is MDHEN and CDR2 is SYDVKM. Trimming removed 2 bases from V and 5 bases from J, with 21 bases in between. The CDR3 DNA is TGTGCCAGCAGTTTAGGCTTATCAGGGTCTTCGATGGAGACCCAGTACTTC. It yields the protein CASSLGLSGSSMETQYF.

CDR3 protein: CAISESKGFTGELFF. Here the CDR3 DNA reads TGTGCCATCAGTGAGTCGAAGGGTTTCACCGGGGAGCTGTTTTTT. The V and J genes are TRBV10-3 and TRBJ2-2; no reliable D call. This CDR3 spans 15 amino acids. Germline V gene data show CDR1 as ENHRY and CDR2 as SYGVKD. V lost 0 bases, J lost 4 bases, and 9 bases lay in between.

J is TRBJ2-3 and V is TRBV10-3, with 15 positions matching TRBD2. Germline trimming cut 2 bases from V and 4 bases from J; bases unmatched to any gene: 4. The CDR3 totals 17 residues. Germline CDR1 reads ENHRY; CDR2 reads SYGVKD. The CDR3 protein is CAISEGGTSGRSDTQYF. As DNA, the CDR3 is TGTGCCATCAGTGAGGGGGGGACTAGCGGGAGGTCAGATACGCAGTATTTT.

This chain connects TRBV9 to TRBJ2-1; no reliable D call. CDR1 SGDLS and CDR2 YYNGEE come from the germline V gene. Trimming removed 4 bases from V and 7 bases from J, with 15 bases in between. The CDR3 is 14 residues long. This CDR3 reads CASSTKVGANEQFF. CDR3 DNA: TGTGCCAGCAGCACAAAAGTCGGAGCGAATGAGCAGTTCTTC. The whole variable domain, remainder taken from reference TRBV9 and TRBJ2-1, is DSGVTQTPKHLITATGQRVTLRCSPRSGDLSVYWYQQSLDQGLQFLIQYYNGEERAKGNILERFSAQQFPDLHSELNLSSLELGDSALYFCASSTKVGANEQFFGPGTRLTVL.

The chain carries TRBV18 and TRBJ1-2; the D is unclear. Trimming removed 4 bases at V and 6 bases at J, with 15 bases between. Per germline, CDR1 KGHSH and CDR2 LQKENI. CDR3 length equals 14 residues. CDR3 residues: CASSLREGRDGYTF. CDR3 bases: TGTGCCAGCTCACTCCGGGAGGGTCGGGATGGCTACACCTTC.

This clone has a handful of counts. This chain joins TRBV7-3 and TRBJ1-1; D remains unclear. The germline V and J ends were trimmed by 8 bases and 1 base, with 11 bases remaining between them. CDR3 length: 13 residues. Germline V gene sequence: CDR1 SGHTA, CDR2 FQGTGA. In nucleotides, the CDR3 is TGTGCCAGCGGGAGGTGGGGGAACACTGAAGCTTTCTTT. Amino acid sequence: CASGRWGNTEAFF. The entire variable domain, with the rest obtained from reference TRBV7-3 and TRBJ1-1, is as follows: GAGVSQTPSNKVTEKGKYVELRCDPISGHTALYWYRQSLGQGPEFLIYFQGTGAADDSGLPNDRFFAVRPEGSVSTLKIQRTERGDSAVYLCASGRWGNTEAFFGQGTRLTVV.

The rearrangement uses TRBV29-1 and TRBJ2-6; D unresolved. Trimming left V 0 bases short and J 0 bases short, with 12 bases between. CDR3 size: 17 residues. CDR1 and CDR2 from the germline V gene are SQVTM and ANQGSEA. Written as DNA, the CDR3 is TGCAGCGTTGAAGATCTCAGCGAACTCTCTGGGGCCAACGTCCTGACTTTC. Its protein is CSVEDLSELSGANVLTF.

J is TRBJ2-3 and V is TRBV9; possibly TRBD1 for D (6 bases). The CDR3 loop spans 16 amino acids. With 0 bases removed from V and 2 bases from J, the gap between germline ends came to 13 bases. The germline V gene has CDR1 SGDLS and CDR2 YYNGEE. As DNA, the CDR3 is TGTGCCAGCAGCGTAGGGGGGACAACTAACACAGATACGCAGTATTTT. It yields the protein CASSVGGTTNTDTQYF. The full variable domain, rest sourced from reference TRBV9 and TRBJ2-3, is DSGVTQTPKHLITATGQRVTLRCSPRSGDLSVYWYQQSLDQGLQFLIQYYNGEERAKGNILERFSAQQFPDLHSELNLSSLELGDSALYFCASSVGGTTNTDTQYFGPGTRLTVL.

The chain uses TRBV11-2 and TRBJ2-7; D might be TRBD1 or TRBD2, each matching 5 bases. V lost 3 bases and J 0 bases, leaving 15 bases between the germline ends. This CDR3 comprises 16 residues. The germline CDR1 and CDR2 sequences are SGHAT and FQNNGV. The chain's CDR3 is CASSLGPGPSSYEQYF. Written as DNA, the CDR3 is TGTGCCAGCAGCTTGGGACCGGGCCCTAGCTCCTACGAGCAGTACTTC.

This clone was picked up one time. This chain links TRBV29-1 with TRBJ1-2; TRBD1 agrees at 10 bases. The CDR3 contains 13 residues. Per germline, CDR1 SQVTM and CDR2 ANQGSEA. Trimming removed 7 bases from V and 4 bases from J; junction bases left unmatched: 6. The chain's CDR3 is CSGGQGDSYGYTF. CDR3 DNA sequence: TGCAGCGGTGGACAGGGGGATTCCTATGGCTACACCTTC. The variable domain in full, completed from reference TRBV29-1 and TRBJ1-2, reads SAVISQKPSRDICQRGTSLTIQCQVDSQVTMMFWYRQQPGQSLTLIATANQGSEATYESGFVIDKFPISRPNLTFSTLTVSNMSPEDSSIYLCSGGQGDSYGYTFGSGTRLTVV.

The rearrangement joins TRBV9 to TRBJ1-4; TRBD1 matches at 8 bases. Germline V CDR1 and CDR2: SGDLS, YYNGEE. The CDR3 extends over 15 amino acids. Unmatched junction bases numbered 5, after V lost 0 bases and J lost 7 bases. CDR3 region: CASSVGQGWSEKLFF. The CDR3 DNA follows: TGTGCCAGCAGCGTAGGACAGGGGTGGAGTGAAAAACTGTTTTTT.

The chain links TRBV2 to TRBJ2-3; either TRBD1 or TRBD2 may fit D (6 bases each). This CDR3 is built from 18 residues. Germline CDR1 reads SNHLY; CDR2 reads FYNNEI. V lost 0 bases and J 2 bases, leaving 18 bases between the germline ends. The chain's CDR3 is CASSEAGGLGLFTDTQYF. The CDR3 DNA reads as TGTGCCAGCAGTGAAGCTGGGGGGCTGGGGCTGTTCACAGATACGCAGTATTTT. Combining the CDR3 with reference TRBV2 and TRBJ2-3 gives the whole variable domain EPEVTQTPSHQVTQMGQEVILRCVPISNHLYFYWYRQILGQKVEFLVSFYNNEISEKSEIFDDQFSVERPDGSNFTLKIRSTKLEDSAMYFCASSEAGGLGLFTDTQYFGPGTRLTVL.

The chain joins TRBV10-2 to TRBJ2-5; tentative D call: TRBD2 (5 bases). V was pared by 4 bases and J by 0 bases, with 12 bases between. CDR1 and CDR2 (germline): WSHSY, SAAADI. The CDR3 sequence is 15 residues long. This CDR3 reads CASSGTGGYQETQYF. Written as DNA, the CDR3 is TGCGCCAGCAGTGGGACCGGCGGGTACCAAGAGACCCAGTACTTC.

The chain has TRBV29-1 and TRBJ1-2; D remains ambiguous. The germline V and J ends were trimmed by 0 bases and 5 bases, with 13 bases remaining between them. The CDR3 loop spans 14 amino acids. CDR1 and CDR2 (germline): SQVTM, ANQGSEA. CDR3 loop: CSVEDPSVGYGYTF. DNA of the CDR3: TGCAGCGTTGAAGATCCTAGTGTTGGGTATGGCTACACCTTC.

The chain carries TRBV5-1 and TRBJ1-2, with TRBD1 identical over 9 bases. V trimming: 4 bases; J trimming: 4 bases; junction bases outside the gene matches: 5. The CDR3 sequence is 14 residues long. From germline, CDR1 is SGHRS and CDR2 YFSETQ. In DNA form, the CDR3 reads TGCGCCAGCAGCGGACAGGGGAGCGGCTATGGCTACACCTTC. It yields the protein CASSGQGSGYGYTF.

The genes are TRBV5-1 and TRBJ2-1; possibly TRBD1 or TRBD2 for D (5 bases each). V was cut by 2 bases and J by 6 bases, with 15 bases left in between. The CDR3 totals 15 residues. The V gene's germline CDR1 is SGHRS and CDR2 YFSETQ. In DNA, the CDR3 is TGCGCCAGCAGCTTCGCGGGCCCCGGGGCCAATGAGCAGTTCTTC. The encoded protein is CASSFAGPGANEQFF.

This chain uses TRBV10-1 with TRBJ2-7; D unresolved. The CDR3 runs to 12 residues. Trimming took 5 bases from V and 7 from J, leaving 12 bases between them. CDR1 WNHNN and CDR2 SYGVQD come from the germline V gene (reference sequence). CDR3 residues: CASSPASLEQYF. CDR3 nucleotide sequence: TGCGCCAGCAGTCCAGCATCGCTGGAGCAGTACTTC.

The rearrangement uses TRBV4-1 and TRBJ2-7, with D possibly being TRBD1 or TRBD2 (5 bases each). Trimming removed 1 base from V and 4 bases from J, with 14 bases in between. Germline V gene sequence: CDR1 MGHRA, CDR2 YSYEKL. The CDR3 length is 15 residues. The CDR3 coding sequence is TGCGCCAGCAGCCAAGTCGGGACCGGGATTTACGAGCAGTACTTC. As protein: CASSQVGTGIYEQYF.

This clone came up once. This may come from a read error, since a much larger clone is one base off. Additional DNA sequences in this sample encode the identical CDR3. The rearrangement links TRBV11-3 to TRBJ1-1, with D unclear. CDR3 length equals 13 residues. Germline V lookup: CDR1 SGHNT, CDR2 YENEEA. Trimming removed 2 bases from V and 0 bases from J, with 4 bases in between. The chain's CDR3 is CASSLKVNTEAFF. The CDR3 DNA sequence: TGTGCCAGCAGCTTAAAGGTGAACACTGAAGCTTTCTTT.

V and J are TRBV5-4 and TRBJ2-1; 7 positions match TRBD2. With 0 bases clipped from V and 6 bases from J, the junction kept 9 bases outside the gene matches. This CDR3 has 16 amino acids. The V gene's germline CDR1 is SGHNT and CDR2 YYREEE (reference sequence). The CDR3 nucleotides read TGTGCCAGCAGCTTGGATGGCGGGAGCGTTTTCAATGAGCAGTTCTTC. It is translated as CASSLDGGSVFNEQFF.

This chain joins TRBV9 and TRBJ2-5; TRBD1 matches at 9 bases. Trimming cost V 0 bases and J 1 base; bases outside gene matches: 13. The germline gives CDR1 SGDLS, CDR2 YYNGEE. The CDR3 runs 19 residues. The CDR3 is CASSVDPGQGGVSQETQYF. The CDR3 nucleotides are TGTGCCAGCAGCGTAGACCCGGGACAGGGTGGAGTAAGCCAAGAGACCCAGTACTTC.

The chain has TRBV5-1 and TRBJ2-3; 8 nucleotides line up with TRBD2. The CDR3 spans 13 residues. After removal of 5 bases from V and 3 bases from J, the junction contained 2 bases not matched to a gene. Germline CDR1 and CDR2: SGHRS and YFSETQ. The CDR3 DNA reads TGCGCCAGCAGAGCGGGAGTAACAGATACGCAGTATTTT. Its protein is CASRAGVTDTQYF.

V usage is TRBV6-5 and J usage is TRBJ1-2; D perhaps matches TRBD1 (6 bases). The CDR3 loop spans 14 amino acids. Germline lookup yields CDR1 MNHEY and CDR2 SVGAGI. V lost 6 bases to trimming and J lost 9 bases, with 20 bases between them. The CDR3 region has the DNA TGTGCCAGCAGGATAACCGGGGGCGACGTCCGCTACACCTTC. Amino acid sequence: CASRITGGDVRYTF.

This chain connects TRBV6-1 to TRBJ1-1; TRBD1 aligns across 7 bases. V shed 8 bases and J 8 bases; nucleotides not matched to a gene: 11. CDR3 size: 13 residues. CDR1 is MNHNS and CDR2 is SASEGT in the germline V gene. CDR3 sequence (DNA): TGTGCCAGCCTCGGGCAGGGGGTAAAGGAAGCTTTCTTT. This encodes CASLGQGVKEAFF.

This clone was seen a single time. The chain recombines TRBV7-2 with TRBJ2-3, with D tentatively TRBD1 (6 bases). The V gene's germline CDR1 is SGHTA and CDR2 FQGNSA. The CDR3 has 16 amino acids. The germline V and J ends were trimmed by 2 bases and 5 bases, with 17 bases remaining between them. The CDR3 reads CASSLRLLGAIDTQYF. CDR3 bases: TGTGCCAGCAGCTTAAGGTTGCTGGGGGCCATAGATACGCAGTATTTT.